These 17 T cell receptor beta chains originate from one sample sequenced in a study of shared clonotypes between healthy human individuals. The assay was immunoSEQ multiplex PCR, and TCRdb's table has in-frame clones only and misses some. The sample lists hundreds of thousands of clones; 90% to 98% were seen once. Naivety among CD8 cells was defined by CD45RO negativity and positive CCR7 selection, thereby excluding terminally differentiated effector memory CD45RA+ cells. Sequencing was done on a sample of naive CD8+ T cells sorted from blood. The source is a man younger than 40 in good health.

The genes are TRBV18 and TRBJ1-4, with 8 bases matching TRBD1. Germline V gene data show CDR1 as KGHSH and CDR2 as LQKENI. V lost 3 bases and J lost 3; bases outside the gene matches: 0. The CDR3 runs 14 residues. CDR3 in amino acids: CASSPTGANEKLFF. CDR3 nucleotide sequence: TGTGCCAGCTCACCGACAGGGGCTAATGAAAAACTGTTTTTT.

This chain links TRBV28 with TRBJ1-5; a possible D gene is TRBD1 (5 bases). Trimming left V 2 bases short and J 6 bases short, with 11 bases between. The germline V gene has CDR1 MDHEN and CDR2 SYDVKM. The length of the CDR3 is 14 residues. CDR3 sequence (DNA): TGTGCCAGCAGTTTAGTTCAGGGAGTTCAGCCCCAGCATTTT. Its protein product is CASSLVQGVQPQHF.

Here the CDR3 reads CASSFASIQYF. In nucleotides, the CDR3 is TGTGCCAGTAGTTTCGCCTCGATTCAGTACTTC. V is TRBV19 and J is TRBJ2-5; D is unclear. The CDR3 covers 11 residues. With 5 bases removed from V and 11 bases from J, the gap between germline ends came to 12 bases. From germline, CDR1 is LNHDA and CDR2 SQIVND (reference sequence).

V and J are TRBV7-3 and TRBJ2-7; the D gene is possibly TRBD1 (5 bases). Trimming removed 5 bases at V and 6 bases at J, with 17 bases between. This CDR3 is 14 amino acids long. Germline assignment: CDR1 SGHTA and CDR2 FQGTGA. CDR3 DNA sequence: TGTGCCAGCAGCGCCATGGGTGGGGCGGCCGAGCAGTACTTC. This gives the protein CASSAMGGAAEQYF.

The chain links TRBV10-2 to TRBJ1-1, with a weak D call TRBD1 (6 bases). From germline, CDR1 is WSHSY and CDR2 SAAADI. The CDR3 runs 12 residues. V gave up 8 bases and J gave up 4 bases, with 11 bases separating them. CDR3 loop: CASSKGGTEAFF. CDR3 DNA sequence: TGCGCCAGCTCCAAGGGGGGCACTGAAGCTTTCTTT.

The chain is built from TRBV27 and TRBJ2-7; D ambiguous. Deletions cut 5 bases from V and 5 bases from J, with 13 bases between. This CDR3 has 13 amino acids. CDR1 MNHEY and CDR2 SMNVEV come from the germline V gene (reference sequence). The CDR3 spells CASSPNHGNEQYF. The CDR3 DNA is TGTGCCAGCAGTCCCAATCATGGCAACGAGCAGTACTTC.

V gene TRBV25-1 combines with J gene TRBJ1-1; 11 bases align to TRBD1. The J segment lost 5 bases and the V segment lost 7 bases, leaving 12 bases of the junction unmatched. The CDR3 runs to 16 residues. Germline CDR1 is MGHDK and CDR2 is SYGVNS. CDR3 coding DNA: TGTGCCAGCATCGGGGTGGACAGGGGGCAGGGGACTGAAGCTTTCTTT. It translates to CASIGVDRGQGTEAFF.

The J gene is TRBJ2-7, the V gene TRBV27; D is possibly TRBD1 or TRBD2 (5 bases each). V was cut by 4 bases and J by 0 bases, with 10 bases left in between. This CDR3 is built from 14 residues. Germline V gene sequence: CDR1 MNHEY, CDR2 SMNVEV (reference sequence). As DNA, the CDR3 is TGTGCCAGCAGTTACCGGGACCTCTCCTACGAGCAGTACTTC. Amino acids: CASSYRDLSYEQYF.

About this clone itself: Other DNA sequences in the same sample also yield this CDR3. The CDR3 region is CASSEGGNTEAFF. The CDR3, as DNA: TGTGCCAGCAGCGAGGGGGGGAACACTGAAGCTTTCTTT. This chain joins TRBV9 and TRBJ1-1; perhaps TRBD1 as D (6 bases). The germline gives CDR1 SGDLS, CDR2 YYNGEE. V gave up 3 bases and J gave up 1 base, with 7 bases separating them. The CDR3 covers 13 residues.

The CDR3 region is CASSPGQSQDTQYF. Written as DNA, the CDR3 is TGCGCCAGCAGCCCTGGACAGTCGCAGGATACGCAGTATTTT. This chain links TRBV5-1 with TRBJ2-3; TRBD1 is a possible D gene (6 bases). V lost 4 bases and J 6 bases, leaving 15 bases between the germline ends. The CDR3 runs 14 residues. Germline assignment: CDR1 SGHRS and CDR2 YFSETQ.

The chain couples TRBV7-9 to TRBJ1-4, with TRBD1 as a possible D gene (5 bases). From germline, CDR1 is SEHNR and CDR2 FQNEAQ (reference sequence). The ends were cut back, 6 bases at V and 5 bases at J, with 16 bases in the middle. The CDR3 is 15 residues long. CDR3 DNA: TGTGCCAGCAGATCCCCGGGACGGACAAATGAAAAACTGTTTTTT. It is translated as CASRSPGRTNEKLFF.

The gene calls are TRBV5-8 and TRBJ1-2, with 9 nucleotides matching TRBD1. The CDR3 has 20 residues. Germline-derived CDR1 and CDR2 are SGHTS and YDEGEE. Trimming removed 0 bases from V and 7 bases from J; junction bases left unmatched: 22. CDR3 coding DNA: TGTGCCAGCAGCTTGGCCCATCGAGGGACAGGGAGAGCCCTTGAATTTGGCTACACCTTC. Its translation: CASSLAHRGTGRALEFGYTF.

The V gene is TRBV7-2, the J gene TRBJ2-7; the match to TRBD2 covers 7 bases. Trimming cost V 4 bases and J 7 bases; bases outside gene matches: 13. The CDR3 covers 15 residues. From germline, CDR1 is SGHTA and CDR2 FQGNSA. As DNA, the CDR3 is TGTGCCAGCAGCTCGGGACTACTATCTCCTGCTGAGCAGTACTTC. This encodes CASSSGLLSPAEQYF.

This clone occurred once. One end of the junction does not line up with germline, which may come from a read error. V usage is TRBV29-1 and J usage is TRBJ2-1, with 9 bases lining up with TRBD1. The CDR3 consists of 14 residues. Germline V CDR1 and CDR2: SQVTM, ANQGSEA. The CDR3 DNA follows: TGCAGCGCTGAAAGACAGGGGGTGACCAATGAGCAGTTCTTC. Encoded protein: CSAERQGVTNEQFF.

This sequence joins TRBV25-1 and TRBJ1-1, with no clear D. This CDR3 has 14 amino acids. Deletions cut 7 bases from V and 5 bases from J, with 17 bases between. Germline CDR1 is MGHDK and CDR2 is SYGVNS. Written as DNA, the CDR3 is TGTGCCAGCACCCCTACCCGAGGTGGGACTGAAGCTTTCTTT. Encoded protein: CASTPTRGGTEAFF.

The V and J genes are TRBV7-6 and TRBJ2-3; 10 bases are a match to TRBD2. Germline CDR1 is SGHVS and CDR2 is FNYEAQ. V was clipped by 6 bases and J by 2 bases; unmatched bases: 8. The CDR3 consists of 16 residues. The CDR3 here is CASRSLAGVTTDTQYF. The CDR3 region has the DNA TGTGCCAGCAGGAGTCTAGCGGGAGTTACCACAGATACGCAGTATTTT.

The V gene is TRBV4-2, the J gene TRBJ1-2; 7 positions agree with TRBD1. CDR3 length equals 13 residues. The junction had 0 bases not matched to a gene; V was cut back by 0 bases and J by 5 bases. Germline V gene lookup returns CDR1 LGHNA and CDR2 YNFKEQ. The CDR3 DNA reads TGTGCCAGCAGCCAAGAGGGACAGTATGGCTACACCTTC. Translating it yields CASSQEGQYGYTF.